In this sample, the clone carrying this T cell receptor (beta chain) turned up a few times. Antigen unknown. Every isolated RNA sample was fully reverse transcribed, so sequencing captured expressed TCRB transcripts. Method: immunoSEQ multiplex PCR; TCRdb's copy keeps in-frame clones and lacks some. The sample includes under 450,000 clones, approximately 16% of them seen just once. This specimen comes from a study of beta chain features in type 1 diabetes. Once sorted, every population was more than 95% pure. CDR3 size: 16 residues. Germline V CDR1 and CDR2: SGHTA, FQGNSA. The V and J ends lost 3 bases and 6 bases respectively, with 17 bases between them. Study results and limitations: VDJ junctions in type 1 diabetes patients carried more deletions and fewer insertions. Among all four CD4+ subsets, Type 1 diabetes patients had TCRB CDR3s that were moderately but significantly shorter.

Material: naive CD4+ T cells from blood. The clonotype was recovered from a woman between 18 and 29 years old in good health. V usage is TRBV7-2 and J usage is TRBJ2-2; D unclear. The CDR3 is CASSFFPLTTPGELFF. CDR3 DNA sequence: TGTGCCAGCAGCTTCTTCCCCCTTACGACACCCGGGGAGCTGTTTTTT.